This T cell receptor (beta chain) originates from a study of cytomegalovirus exposure and HLA in healthy donors. In the study overall: For the roughly 390 genotyped donors, 80% to 90% fell within the Caucasian-associated ancestry cluster. Regarding the study as a whole: Further analysis, carried out later, found HLA-associated TCR beta chains more clonally expanded than equally common other chains. A prior analysis recorded that most TCR beta V segments were productive about 87% or about 30% of the time.

Both 60 Vbeta primers and 13 Jbeta primers went into the PCR. Only in-frame clones appear in the TCRdb table, and some are missing; sequencing was by immunoSEQ multiplex PCR. The sample comprises 130,000 or so clones, roughly 82% of which are singletons, and 2.5% to 3.5% rests with the top ten. Points on this clone: Its target is unknown.

The receptor was derived from a woman younger than 35 in good health and CMV-seropositive. Sequences were obtained from PBMCs.

The CDR3 loop is CASSLYSPDLNTEAFF. The CDR3 DNA reads TGTGCCAGCAGTTTATATTCCCCAGACTTGAACACTGAAGCTTTCTTT. The chain recombines TRBV27 with TRBJ1-1; no firm D call. CDR1 is MNHEY and CDR2 is SMNVEV in the germline V gene (reference sequence). The CDR3 spans 16 residues. The ends were cut back, 1 base at V and 0 bases at J, with 12 bases in the middle.